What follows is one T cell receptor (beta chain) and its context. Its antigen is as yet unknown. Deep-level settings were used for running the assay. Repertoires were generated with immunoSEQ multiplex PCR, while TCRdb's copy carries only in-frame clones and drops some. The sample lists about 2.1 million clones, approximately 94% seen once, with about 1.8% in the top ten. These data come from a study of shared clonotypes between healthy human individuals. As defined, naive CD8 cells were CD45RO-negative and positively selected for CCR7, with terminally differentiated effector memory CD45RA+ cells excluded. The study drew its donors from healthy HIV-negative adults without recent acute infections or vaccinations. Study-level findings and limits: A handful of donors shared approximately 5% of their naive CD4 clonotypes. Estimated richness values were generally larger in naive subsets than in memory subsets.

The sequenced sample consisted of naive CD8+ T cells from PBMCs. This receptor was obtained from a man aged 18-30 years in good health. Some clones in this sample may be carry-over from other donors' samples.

CDR3 in DNA: TGTGCCAGCAGTTTAAGGGGCTCTCAGGGCACCGGGGAGCTGTTTTTT. The encoded protein is CASSLRGSQGTGELFF. This rearrangement joins TRBV28 to TRBJ2-2, with a tentative D call TRBD1 (5 bases). The CDR3 has 16 amino acids. Germline CDR1 reads MDHEN; CDR2 reads SYDVKM. V gave up 2 bases and J gave up 4 bases, with 14 bases separating them.